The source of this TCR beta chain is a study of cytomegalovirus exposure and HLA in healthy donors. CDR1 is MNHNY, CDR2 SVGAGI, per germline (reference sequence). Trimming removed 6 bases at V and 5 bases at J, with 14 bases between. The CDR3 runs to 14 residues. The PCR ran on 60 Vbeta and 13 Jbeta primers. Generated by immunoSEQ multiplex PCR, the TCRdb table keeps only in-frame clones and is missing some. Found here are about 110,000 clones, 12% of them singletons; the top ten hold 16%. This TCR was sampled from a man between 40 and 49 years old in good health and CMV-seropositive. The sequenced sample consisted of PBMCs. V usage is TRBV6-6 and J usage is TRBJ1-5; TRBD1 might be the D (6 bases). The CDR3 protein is CASRLSGVDQPQHF. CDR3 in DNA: TGTGCCAGCAGACTCTCAGGGGTGGATCAGCCCCAGCATTTT.